The rows below give T cell receptor beta chains drawn from one sample of a study of blood T cell repertoires in COVID-19. Libraries were prepared by immunoSEQ multiplex PCR; TCRdb keeps only in-frame clonotypes and omits some of them. The sample gives under 350,000 clones, around 89% of which show up once; approximately 4.3% is in the top ten. Sequenced material: peripheral blood. These receptors were obtained from a man aged 40-49 years with acute or convalescent COVID-19. Both conserved end residues are part of each CDR3.

v_gene,j_gene,CDR3aa
TRBV6-2/TRBV6-3,TRBJ1-6,CASSYRGTRGSPLHF
TRBV19,TRBJ1-1,CASSLRRNTEAFF
TRBV3-1/TRBV3-2,TRBJ2-3,CASSQVAGGRTDTQYF
TRBV6-1,TRBJ1-5,CASSEVGARSNQPQHF
TRBV5-6,TRBJ1-1,CASTGTGLGNTEAFF
TRBV5-8,TRBJ1-5,CASSDRHPLSPQHF
TRBV6-2/TRBV6-3,TRBJ2-6,CASSGGHSDSGANVLTF
TRBV7-2,TRBJ2-3,CASSSQGGDTQYF
TRBV2,TRBJ2-7,CASHHAREPRGGQYF
TRBV5-4,TRBJ1-2,CASSWGRGADGYTF
TRBV7-6,TRBJ1-1,CASGTGNTEAFF
TRBV19,TRBJ1-4,CASTTRGREKLFF
TRBV7-8,TRBJ1-1,CASSSSGFQGTEAFF
TRBV6-6,TRBJ1-2,CASSSQAVNYGYTF
TRBV6-1,TRBJ2-3,CASSEALAGDTQYF
TRBV9,TRBJ1-2,CAVPAGTDYGYTF
TRBV5-1,TRBJ2-1,CASSLGQGRTNEQFF
TRBV3-1/TRBV3-2,TRBJ2-7,CASSFRTGREGEQYF
TRBV3-1/TRBV3-2,TRBJ2-7,CASSHLGEYEQYF
TRBV6-2/TRBV6-3,TRBJ1-5,CASSYAGFLNQPQHF
TRBV12-3/TRBV12-4,TRBJ1-2,CASSFFSRGYTF
TRBV2,TRBJ2-5,CASMRRFQETQYF
TRBV5-1,TRBJ1-1,CASSLVSGGSTEAFF
TRBV12-3/TRBV12-4,TRBJ2-1,CASRRRSNEQFF
TRBV24-1,TRBJ2-3,CATSDRRGGQDTQYF
TRBV9,TRBJ1-1,CASSPRRVRNTEAFF
TRBV14,TRBJ2-3,CASSQYVDGRGWDTQYF
TRBV6-5,TRBJ1-2,CASREWAGTNYGYTF
TRBV5-1,TRBJ1-3,CASSLDRGAGNTIYF
TRBV5-6,TRBJ1-2,CASSLAQGASGYTF
TRBV10-1,TRBJ1-2,CASSPGTNYGYTF
TRBV19,TRBJ1-2,CASRYGQGSDYGYTF
TRBV7-9,TRBJ2-7,CASSLETGRYEQYF
TRBV3-1/TRBV3-2,TRBJ2-3,CASSPGGEDTQYF
TRBV29-1,TRBJ2-1,CSVEDGRGSYNEQFF
TRBV5-4,TRBJ2-5,CASRSSRWETQYF
TRBV6-6,TRBJ2-3,CASSYFGTASTDTQYF
TRBV5-4,TRBJ1-2,CASSLAGGQGAGGYTF
TRBV19,TRBJ2-1,CATRDGSSYNEQFF
TRBV7-9,TRBJ2-5,CASSLRGMETQYF
TRBV9,TRBJ2-2,CASTGTGGTGELFF
TRBV6-6,TRBJ2-3,CASALAGAQYF
TRBV5-4,TRBJ2-1,CASTSEGTGGLGEQFF
TRBV2,TRBJ1-5,CASSGTGGNQPQHF
TRBV6-4,TRBJ1-1,CASSQNLNTEAFF
TRBV11-2,TRBJ2-1,CASSKGQGDYNEQFF
TRBV7-2,TRBJ2-1,CASSLVLAGGQEFF
TRBV5-1,TRBJ2-3,CASSSGHGTDTQYF
TRBV11-2,TRBJ1-1,CASSQGQSYTEAFF
TRBV6-5,TRBJ2-5,CASSSPFRVPPETQYF